The source of this T cell receptor (beta chain) is a study of blood T cell repertoires in COVID-19. Overall study context: Samples came from the United States, Italy and Spain, spanning acute and convalescent COVID-19. T cells, B-cell-depleted T cells, or PBMCs provided the cDNA or gDNA that served as material.

In the authors' methods: Counts of nucleated cells, estimated from reference gene primer amplification, were obtained. Profiling relied on immunoSEQ multiplex PCR, and the TCRdb table lists in-frame clones only, not all of them. V and J calls and clone size are given by that table; D and trimming were obtained from the DNA. Here the sample spans some 130,000 clones, under 90% being singletons. Germline values: CDR1 MNHNY, CDR2 SVGAGI (reference sequence). This CDR3 region has 11 residues. The germline V and J ends were trimmed by 4 bases and 4 bases, with 2 bases remaining between them. This chain links TRBV6-6 with TRBJ1-5, with unresolved D. The specimen was peripheral blood. This receptor was identified in a human donor in a cohort sampled during active COVID-19. Here the CDR3 DNA reads TGTGCCAGCAGTTCGAATCAGCCCCAGCATTTT. Its protein is CASSSNQPQHF.